Listed here are 22 T cell receptor beta chains from one sample, sequenced in a study of OX40 agonist ivuxolimab in advanced cancers. Libraries were prepared by immunoSEQ multiplex PCR; TCRdb keeps only in-frame clonotypes and omits some of them. The repertoire includes some 71,000 clones, just over 85% of them detected once, and approximately 2.5% sits in the top ten. The source material was CD4+ or CD8+ T cells sorted from blood, sampled in a trial of the OX40 agonist ivuxolimab. These receptors were collected from an adult with an advanced solid tumor such as melanoma, head and neck, liver or kidney cancer.

This rearrangement joins TRBV7-8 to TRBJ2-2; TRBD2 agrees at 7 bases. The CDR3 runs to 15 residues. Germline assignment: CDR1 SGHVS and CDR2 FQNEAQ. V was clipped by 5 bases and J by 0 bases; unmatched bases: 3. Here the CDR3 DNA reads TGTGCCAGCAGCATCGGACTAGCGAACACCGGGGAGCTGTTTTTT. This gives the protein CASSIGLANTGELFF.

This rearrangement joins TRBV29-1 to TRBJ2-3; D possibly matches TRBD1 or TRBD2 (6 bases each). V dropped 0 bases and J dropped 5 bases, with 12 bases sitting between them. The CDR3 has 14 residues. CDR1 and CDR2 from the germline V gene are SQVTM and ANQGSEA. The DNA of the CDR3 is TGCAGCGTTGAAGAATCGGGGGCCGGAGATACGCAGTATTTT. The encoded protein is CSVEESGAGDTQYF.

The chain is built from TRBV7-8 and TRBJ2-1; either TRBD1 or TRBD2 may supply D (6 bases each). Germline V CDR1 and CDR2: SGHVS, FQNEAQ. The CDR3 runs to 18 residues. The ends were cut back, 5 bases at V and 4 bases at J, with 24 bases in the middle. DNA of the CDR3: TGTGCCAGCAGCGTTATTGGTTTCAACGGGGGCCTTTACAATGAGCAGTTCTTC. Its translation: CASSVIGFNGGLYNEQFF. The full variable domain, in which reference TRBV7-8 and TRBJ2-1 provide the parts outside the CDR3, is GAGVSQSPRYKVAKRGQDVALRCDPISGHVSLFWYQQALGQGPEFLTYFQNEAQLDKSGLPSDRFFAERPEGSVSTLKIQRTQQEDSAVYLCASSVIGFNGGLYNEQFFGPGTRLTVL.

This chain links TRBV9 with TRBJ2-3; 7 bases are shared with TRBD1. Germline lookup yields CDR1 SGDLS and CDR2 YYNGEE. V shed 0 bases and J 4 bases; nucleotides not matched to a gene: 5. This CDR3 contains 15 residues. The CDR3 DNA reads TGTGCCAGCAGCGTAGAAGGGGGCCCAGCAGATACGCAGTATTTT. It codes for CASSVEGGPADTQYF.

This clone was seen just once. This chain uses TRBV28 with TRBJ1-5; no reliable D call. This CDR3 has 13 amino acids. Trimming pared 7 bases from V and 10 bases from J, leaving 17 bases between. Per the germline V gene, CDR1 is MDHEN and CDR2 is SYDVKM. The CDR3 DNA reads TGTGCCAGCAATCGTAACCTAAGGGAACCCCAGCATTTT. Its protein is CASNRNLREPQHF.

This clone came up a few times. The V and J genes are TRBV10-1 and TRBJ2-7; 8 bases are a match to TRBD1. The germline CDR1 and CDR2 sequences are WNHNN and SYGVQD (reference sequence). The CDR3 spans 13 residues. Trimming removed 6 bases from V and 6 bases from J; junction bases left unmatched: 7. CDR3 loop: CASSRDRTAEQYF. The DNA for the CDR3 is TGCGCCAGCAGCCGGGACAGGACGGCCGAGCAGTACTTC.

This clone has only one observation. This chain links TRBV6-1 with TRBJ2-1; no firm D call. Germline-derived CDR1 and CDR2 are MNHNS and SASEGT. The V end was cut by 4 bases, the J end by 3 bases, with 13 bases between. This CDR3 comprises 15 residues. The CDR3 here is CASSANLGYYNEQFF. CDR3 sequence (DNA): TGTGCCAGCAGTGCTAACCTAGGGTACTACAATGAGCAGTTCTTC.

This clone was seen a single time. The chain combines TRBV5-1 with TRBJ1-1; TRBD1 is a possible D gene (6 bases). Trimming cost V 2 bases and J 3 bases, with 11 bases left between them. The germline CDR1 and CDR2 sequences are SGHRS and YFSETQ. There are 14 residues in the CDR3. DNA for the CDR3: TGCGCCAGCAGCTTCAGGGGTGGAGACACTGAAGCTTTCTTT. Residues: CASSFRGGDTEAFF.

V usage is TRBV30 and J usage is TRBJ2-6; D gene ambiguous. The CDR3 is 16 residues long. V was pared by 1 base and J by 0 bases, with 10 bases between. Germline loops: CDR1 GTSNPN, CDR2 SVGIG (reference sequence). The CDR3 DNA follows: TGTGCCTGGAGTGACCCCCGAAGCTCTGGGGCCAACGTCCTGACTTTC. The encoded protein is CAWSDPRSSGANVLTF. Filled out from reference TRBV30 and TRBJ2-6, the complete variable domain reads SQTIHQWPATLVQPVGSPLSLECTVEGTSNPNLYWYRQAAGRGLQLLFYSVGIGQISSEVPQNLSASRPQDRQFILSSKKLLLSDSGFYLCAWSDPRSSGANVLTFGAGSRLTVL.

The CDR3 bases are TGTGCCAGCAGCTTGGGGACAGAGAACACTGAAGCTTTCTTT. Its translation: CASSLGTENTEAFF. The genes are TRBV5-6 and TRBJ1-1; D is possibly TRBD1 (6 bases). Deletions cut 0 bases from V and 1 base from J, with 7 bases between. CDR1 and CDR2 (germline): SGHDT, YYEEEE. The CDR3 is made up of 14 amino acids.

V is TRBV4-2 and J is TRBJ1-1; D may be TRBD1 (5 bases). Per germline, CDR1 LGHNA and CDR2 YNFKEQ. The CDR3 runs 15 residues. Trimming stripped 4 bases from V and 1 base from J, with 13 bases between. The DNA for the CDR3 is TGTGCCAGCAGCCTGGCCACGGGGCAGAACACTGAAGCTTTCTTT. Translated, it gives CASSLATGQNTEAFF.

The rearrangement uses TRBV15 and TRBJ2-5; D remains unclear. The CDR3 length is 14 residues. Germline assignment: CDR1 LNHNV and CDR2 YYDKDF (reference sequence). Trimming took off 0 bases at V and 1 base at J, with 6 bases between the two ends. CDR3 sequence (DNA): TGTGCCACCAGCAGAGAGGTCCCCCAAGAGACCCAGTACTTC. Translation gives CATSREVPQETQYF.

The chain links TRBV10-3 to TRBJ2-1, with D tentatively TRBD2 (6 bases). CDR1 is ENHRY and CDR2 is SYGVKD in the germline V gene. V gave up 0 bases and J gave up 4 bases, with 7 bases separating them. This CDR3 is 14 amino acids long. The CDR3 loop is CAISESSGYNEQFF. In DNA, the CDR3 is TGTGCCATCAGTGAGTCAAGCGGGTACAATGAGCAGTTCTTC.

V is TRBV30 and J is TRBJ2-6; the D is unclear. The V gene's germline CDR1 is GTSNPN and CDR2 SVGIG (reference sequence). This CDR3 has 17 amino acids. Deletions cut 4 bases from V and 2 bases from J, with 18 bases between. CDR3 nucleotides: TGTGCCTGGATGTCTCCTTGGGTAAAGGCTGGGGCCAACGTCCTGACTTTC. This encodes CAWMSPWVKAGANVLTF. The full variable domain, rest sourced from reference TRBV30 and TRBJ2-6, is SQTIHQWPATLVQPVGSPLSLECTVEGTSNPNLYWYRQAAGRGLQLLFYSVGIGQISSEVPQNLSASRPQDRQFILSSKKLLLSDSGFYLCAWMSPWVKAGANVLTFGAGSRLTVL.

In its sample, this clone was seen a few times. This chain joins TRBV18 and TRBJ1-5; D remains ambiguous. Germline V gene lookup returns CDR1 KGHSH and CDR2 LQKENI. The CDR3 extends over 13 amino acids. Trimming removed 8 bases from V and 1 base from J, with 9 bases in between. Written as DNA, the CDR3 is TGTGCCAGCGGAACGGAGAGCAATCAGCCCCAGCATTTT. Amino acid sequence: CASGTESNQPQHF.

The chain combines TRBV2 with TRBJ2-5, with D tentatively TRBD2 (6 bases). CDR1 is SNHLY, CDR2 FYNNEI, per germline. The CDR3 has 16 amino acids. Trimming shortened V by 6 bases and J by 7 bases, and 24 bases separated the two germline ends. The CDR3 nucleotides read TGTGCCAGCAGGGAGAGGAAAGTCCTAGGGCGGGGGACCCAGTACTTC. Protein: CASRERKVLGRGTQYF.

CDR3 coding DNA: TGTGCCAGCAGCGGGGGACTAGTGGGGAACACCGGGGAGCTGTTTTTT. The encoded protein is CASSGGLVGNTGELFF. V is TRBV9 and J is TRBJ2-2, with 8 bases that match TRBD2. Germline V lookup: CDR1 SGDLS, CDR2 YYNGEE. The ends lost 3 bases at V and 1 base at J; junction bases unmatched: 5. The CDR3 spans 16 residues.

The chain is built from TRBV11-2 and TRBJ2-1; no reliable D call. The length of the CDR3 is 13 residues. The V end was cut by 2 bases, the J end by 7 bases, with 9 bases between. Germline CDR1 is SGHAT and CDR2 is FQNNGV. CDR3 in amino acids: CASSLQARNEQFF. The CDR3 DNA reads as TGTGCCAGCAGCTTACAGGCCAGGAATGAGCAGTTCTTC.

The J gene is TRBJ1-4, the V gene TRBV18, with D possibly TRBD1 on 5 matching bases. The CDR3 runs 13 residues. V was shortened by 6 bases and J by 8 bases, with 13 bases between the two germline ends. The germline CDR1 and CDR2 sequences are KGHSH and LQKENI. The CDR3 spells CASSLGTSEKLFF. CDR3 DNA sequence: TGTGCCAGCTCGCTCGGGACCAGCGAAAAACTGTTTTTT.

The V gene is TRBV7-3, the J gene TRBJ2-3; D is perhaps TRBD2 (5 bases). The CDR3 length is 14 residues. CDR1 and CDR2 (germline): SGHTA, FQGTGA. V was pared by 3 bases and J by 5 bases, with 12 bases between. CDR3 sequence reads: CASSLSGDKDTQYF. CDR3 DNA: TGTGCCAGCAGCTTGTCCGGGGATAAAGATACGCAGTATTTT.

As DNA, the CDR3 is TGTGCCAGCCTCCAGGCGGGGATTGAGCAGTTCTTC. It translates to CASLQAGIEQFF. The V gene is TRBV2, the J gene TRBJ2-1; possible D gene TRBD2, 6 bases. V was cut by 8 bases and J by 9 bases, with 14 bases left in between. Germline CDR1 reads SNHLY; CDR2 reads FYNNEI. This CDR3 comprises 12 residues.

The chain uses TRBV16 and TRBJ1-1; D gene unclear. Germline CDR1 reads KGHSY; CDR2 reads FQNENV. With 1 base removed from V and 3 bases from J, the gap between germline ends came to 9 bases. The CDR3 is 14 residues long. The CDR3 bases are TGTGCCAGCAGCCAATTTGGCATGGACACTGAAGCTTTCTTT. It translates to CASSQFGMDTEAFF.